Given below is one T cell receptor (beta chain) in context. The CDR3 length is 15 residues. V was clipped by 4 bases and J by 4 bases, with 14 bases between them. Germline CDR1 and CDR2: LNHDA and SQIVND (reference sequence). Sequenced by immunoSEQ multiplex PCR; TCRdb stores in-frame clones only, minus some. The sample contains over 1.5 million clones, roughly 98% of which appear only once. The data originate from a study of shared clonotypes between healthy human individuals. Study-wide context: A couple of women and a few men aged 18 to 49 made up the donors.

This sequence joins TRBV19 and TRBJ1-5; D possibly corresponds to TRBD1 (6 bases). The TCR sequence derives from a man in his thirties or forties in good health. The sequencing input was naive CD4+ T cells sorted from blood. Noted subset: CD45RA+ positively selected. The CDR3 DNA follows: TGTGCCAGTAGTAGGCCTGACAGGAGAAATCAGCCCCAGCATTTT. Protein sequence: CASSRPDRRNQPQHF.